A single sample gave rise to the 3 T cell receptor beta chains below, sequenced in a study of OX40 agonist ivuxolimab in advanced cancers. Sequencing was performed with immunoSEQ multiplex PCR; in TCRdb, only in-frame clones are kept and a portion is missing. The sample shows about 50,000 clones, approximately 91% of them seen only once. Source: CD4+ or CD8+ T cells sorted from blood, taken in a trial of the OX40 agonist ivuxolimab. The source of these receptors is an adult with an advanced solid tumor such as melanoma, head and neck, liver or kidney cancer.

V usage is TRBV2 and J usage is TRBJ2-3; 7 nucleotides agree with TRBD1. The CDR3 sequence is 14 residues long. CDR1 and CDR2 (germline): SNHLY, FYNNEI. V gave up 5 bases and J gave up 1 base; unmatched junction bases: 3. Here the CDR3 reads CASSNRGGTDTQYF. CDR3 coding DNA: TGTGCCAGCAGTAACAGGGGCGGCACAGATACGCAGTATTTT.

The chain uses TRBV28 and TRBJ2-5, with no clear D. The CDR3 runs to 11 residues. Trimming took off 8 bases at V and 5 bases at J, with 9 bases between the two ends. The germline gives CDR1 MDHEN, CDR2 SYDVKM. The CDR3 bases are TGTGCCAGCTCCCCGCGCGAGACCCAGTACTTC. Its protein is CASSPRETQYF.

The chain carries TRBV30 and TRBJ2-3; the D gene could be TRBD1 or TRBD2 (5 bases each). Trimming took 3 bases from V and 2 from J, leaving 9 bases between them. This CDR3 contains 13 residues. Germline-derived CDR1 and CDR2 are GTSNPN and SVGIG (reference sequence). The CDR3 sequence: CAWRPGPTDTQYF. The CDR3 nucleotides read TGTGCCTGGAGGCCGGGACCCACAGATACGCAGTATTTT.